This T cell receptor (beta chain) was identified in a study of molecular identifiers for immune sequencing clone quantification. Germline V gene lookup returns CDR1 MDHEN and CDR2 SYDVKM. V dropped 5 bases and J dropped 2 bases, with 4 bases sitting between them. There are 12 residues in the CDR3. This clonotype occurred a few times. Bulk TCR libraries were made with methods that had been previously described and with listed TCR primers. TCRdb re-called the PCR reads through MiXCR, storing one row per CDR3 protein. Found here are around 480,000 distinct CDR3 sequences, about 25% of them singletons; the top ten hold 0.76%.

The sequence was obtained from a human donor in good health. Some libraries in this study had Jurkat cell RNA spiked in. The chain employs TRBV28 and TRBJ2-1; no clear D gene. The sample was naive CD8+ T cells from blood, with Jurkat cell RNA spiked in. Subset given: FACS-sorted CD8+CD4-CCR7+CD45RA+ naive T cells. The CDR3 spells CASSEAYNEQFF. In DNA form, the CDR3 reads TGTGCCAGCAGTGAGGCCTACAATGAGCAGTTCTTC.